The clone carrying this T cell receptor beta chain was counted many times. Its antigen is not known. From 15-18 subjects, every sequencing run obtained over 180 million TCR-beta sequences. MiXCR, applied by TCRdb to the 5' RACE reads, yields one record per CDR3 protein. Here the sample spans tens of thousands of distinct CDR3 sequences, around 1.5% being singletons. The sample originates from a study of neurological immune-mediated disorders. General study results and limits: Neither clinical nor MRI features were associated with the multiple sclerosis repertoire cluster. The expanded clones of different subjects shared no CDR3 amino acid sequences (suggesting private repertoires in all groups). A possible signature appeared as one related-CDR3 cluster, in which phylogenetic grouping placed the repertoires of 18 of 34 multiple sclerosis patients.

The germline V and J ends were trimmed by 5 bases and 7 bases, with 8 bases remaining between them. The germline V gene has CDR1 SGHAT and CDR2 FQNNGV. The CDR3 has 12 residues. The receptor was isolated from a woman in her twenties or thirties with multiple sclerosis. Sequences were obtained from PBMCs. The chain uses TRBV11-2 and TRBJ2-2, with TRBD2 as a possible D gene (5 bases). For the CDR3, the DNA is TGTGCCAGCAGCCCCGGAGGCGGGGAGCTGTTTTTT. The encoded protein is CASSPGGGELFF.